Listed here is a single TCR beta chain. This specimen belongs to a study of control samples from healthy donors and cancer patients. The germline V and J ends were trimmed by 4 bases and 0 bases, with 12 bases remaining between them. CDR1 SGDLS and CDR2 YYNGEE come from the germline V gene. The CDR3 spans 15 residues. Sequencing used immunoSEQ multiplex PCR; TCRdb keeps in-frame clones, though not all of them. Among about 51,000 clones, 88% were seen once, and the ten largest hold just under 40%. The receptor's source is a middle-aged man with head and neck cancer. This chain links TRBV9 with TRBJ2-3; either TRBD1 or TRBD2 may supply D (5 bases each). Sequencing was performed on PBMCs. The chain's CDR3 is CASSKGTSSTDTQYF. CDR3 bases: TGTGCCAGCAGCAAAGGGACCTCTAGCACAGATACGCAGTATTTT.